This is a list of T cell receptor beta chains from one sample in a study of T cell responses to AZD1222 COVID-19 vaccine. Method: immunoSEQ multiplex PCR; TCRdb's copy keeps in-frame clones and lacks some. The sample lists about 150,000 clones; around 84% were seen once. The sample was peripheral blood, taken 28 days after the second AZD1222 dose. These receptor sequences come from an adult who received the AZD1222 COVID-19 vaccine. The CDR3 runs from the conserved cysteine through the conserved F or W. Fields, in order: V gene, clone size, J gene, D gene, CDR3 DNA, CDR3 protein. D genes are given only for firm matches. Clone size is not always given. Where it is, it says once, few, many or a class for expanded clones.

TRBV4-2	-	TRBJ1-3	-	TGTGCCAGCAGCCAAGACAGGCCGTCCTCTGGAAACACCATATATTTT	CASSQDRPSSGNTIYF
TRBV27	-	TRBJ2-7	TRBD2	TGTGCCAGCAGTAAAGCGGGGGGGTACTACAAGCAGTACTTC	CASSKAGGYYKQYF
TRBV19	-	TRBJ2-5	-	TGTGCCTCAGGGGTCCGGGGGATTACGGAGACCCAGTACTTC	CASGVRGITETQYF
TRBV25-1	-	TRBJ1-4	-	TGTGCCAGCAGTGATCAGACAGGACCGAATGAAAAACTGTTTTTT	CASSDQTGPNEKLFF
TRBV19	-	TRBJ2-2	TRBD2	TGTGCCAGTAGTCGTACTAGCGGGCCCACGACCGGGGAGCTGTTTTTT	CASSRTSGPTTGELFF
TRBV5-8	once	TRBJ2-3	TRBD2	TGTGCCAGCAGCTCCGCCTACCTAGCGGGTCCCACAGATACGCAGTATTTT	CASSSAYLAGPTDTQYF
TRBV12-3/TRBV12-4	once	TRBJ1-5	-	TGTGCCAGCACCCCAGCAGGCAATCAGCCCCAGCATTTT	CASTPAGNQPQHF
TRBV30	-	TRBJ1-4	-	TGTGCCTGGACCCTAGGGCCTGCGGGGGAAAAACTGTTTTTT	CAWTLGPAGEKLFF
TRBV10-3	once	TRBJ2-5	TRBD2	TGTGCCATCAGTGGGGCGGGGGTCCAAGAGACCCAGTACTTC	CAISGAGVQETQYF
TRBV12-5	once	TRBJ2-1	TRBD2	TGTGCTAGTGGTTTGGTTACAATATTAGCGGGAGCCTCCTACAATGAGCAGTTCTTC	CASGLVTILAGASYNEQFF
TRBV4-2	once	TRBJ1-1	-	TGTGCCAGCAGCCAAAAGGGTGGGGGGCTGATTGGGACTGAAGCTTTCTTT	CASSQKGGGLIGTEAFF
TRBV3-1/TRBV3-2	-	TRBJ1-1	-	TGTGCCAGCAGCCAATGGCAACTTAACACTGAAGCTTTCTTT	CASSQWQLNTEAFF
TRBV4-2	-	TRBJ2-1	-	TGTGCCAGCAGCCAAGATGTAGATTGGTGGCAGTTCTTC	CASSQDVDWWQFF
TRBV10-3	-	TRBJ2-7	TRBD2	TGTGCCATCAGTGAGTCGTGGGCTAGCGGGGCCTACGAGCAGTACTTC	CAISESWASGAYEQYF
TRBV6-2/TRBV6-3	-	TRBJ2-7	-	TGTGCCAGCAGTTACTCGCGGGGTAGCGGCACCTACGAGCAGTACTTC	CASSYSRGSGTYEQYF
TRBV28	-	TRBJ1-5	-	TGTGCCAGCAGTTTAGGGGCAGGGATTAGCAATCAGCCCCAGCATTTT	CASSLGAGISNQPQHF
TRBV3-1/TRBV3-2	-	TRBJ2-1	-	TGTGCCAGCAGCCGGAGCACCCGAAAGCAGTTCTTC	CASSRSTRKQFF
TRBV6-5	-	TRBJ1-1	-	TGTGCCAGCAGTTACTCAGGGGGGACTGAAGCTTTCTTT	CASSYSGGTEAFF
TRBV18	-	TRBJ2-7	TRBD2	TGTGCCAGCTCACCACCGGGACTAGCTGATTACGAGCAGTACTTC	CASSPPGLADYEQYF
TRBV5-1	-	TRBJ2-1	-	TGCGCCAGCAGCTTGGGATTCCGTAGCTCCTACAATGAGCAGTTCTTC	CASSLGFRSSYNEQFF
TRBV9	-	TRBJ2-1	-	TGTGCCAGCAGCGTAGTGCCTATCTACAATGAGCAGTTCTTC	CASSVVPIYNEQFF
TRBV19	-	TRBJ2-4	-	TGTGCCAGTAGTATAGGTTTAGTGCTAGCCAAAAACATTCAGTACTTC	CASSIGLVLAKNIQYF
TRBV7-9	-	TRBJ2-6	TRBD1	TGTGCCAGCAGCCACGAACAGGGGGCGAAGTCTGGGGCCAACGTCCTGACTTTC	CASSHEQGAKSGANVLTF
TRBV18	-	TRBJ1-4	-	TGTGCCAGCTCACAGAGAGATCCTACTATGGGTGAAAAACTGTTTTTT	CASSQRDPTMGEKLFF